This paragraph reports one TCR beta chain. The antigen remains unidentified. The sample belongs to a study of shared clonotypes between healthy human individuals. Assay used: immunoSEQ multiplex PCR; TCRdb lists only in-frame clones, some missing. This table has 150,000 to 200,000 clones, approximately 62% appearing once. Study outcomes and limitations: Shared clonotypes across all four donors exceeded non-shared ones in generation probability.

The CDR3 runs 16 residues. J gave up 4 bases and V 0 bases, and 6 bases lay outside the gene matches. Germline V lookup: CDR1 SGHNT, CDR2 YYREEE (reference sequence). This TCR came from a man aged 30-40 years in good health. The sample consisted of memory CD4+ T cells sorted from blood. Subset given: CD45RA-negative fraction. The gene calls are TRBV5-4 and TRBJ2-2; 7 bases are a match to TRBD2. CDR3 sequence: CASSLGVAGGTGELFF. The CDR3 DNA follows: TGTGCCAGCAGCTTGGGAGTAGCGGGCGGCACCGGGGAGCTGTTTTTT.